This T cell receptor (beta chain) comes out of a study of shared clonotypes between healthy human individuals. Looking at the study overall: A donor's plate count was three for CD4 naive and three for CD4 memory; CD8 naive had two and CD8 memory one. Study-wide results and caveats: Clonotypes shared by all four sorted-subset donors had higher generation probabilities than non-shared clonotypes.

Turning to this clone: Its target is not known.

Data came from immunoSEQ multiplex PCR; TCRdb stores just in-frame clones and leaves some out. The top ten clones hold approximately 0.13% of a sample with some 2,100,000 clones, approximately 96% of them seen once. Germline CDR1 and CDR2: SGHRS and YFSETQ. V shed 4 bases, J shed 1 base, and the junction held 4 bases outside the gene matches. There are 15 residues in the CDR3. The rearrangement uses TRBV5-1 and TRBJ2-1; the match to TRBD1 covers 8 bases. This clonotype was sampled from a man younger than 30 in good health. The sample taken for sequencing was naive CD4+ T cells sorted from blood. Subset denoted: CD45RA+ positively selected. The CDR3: CASSPRQGSYNEQFF. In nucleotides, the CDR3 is TGCGCCAGCAGCCCCCGACAGGGGTCCTACAATGAGCAGTTCTTC.